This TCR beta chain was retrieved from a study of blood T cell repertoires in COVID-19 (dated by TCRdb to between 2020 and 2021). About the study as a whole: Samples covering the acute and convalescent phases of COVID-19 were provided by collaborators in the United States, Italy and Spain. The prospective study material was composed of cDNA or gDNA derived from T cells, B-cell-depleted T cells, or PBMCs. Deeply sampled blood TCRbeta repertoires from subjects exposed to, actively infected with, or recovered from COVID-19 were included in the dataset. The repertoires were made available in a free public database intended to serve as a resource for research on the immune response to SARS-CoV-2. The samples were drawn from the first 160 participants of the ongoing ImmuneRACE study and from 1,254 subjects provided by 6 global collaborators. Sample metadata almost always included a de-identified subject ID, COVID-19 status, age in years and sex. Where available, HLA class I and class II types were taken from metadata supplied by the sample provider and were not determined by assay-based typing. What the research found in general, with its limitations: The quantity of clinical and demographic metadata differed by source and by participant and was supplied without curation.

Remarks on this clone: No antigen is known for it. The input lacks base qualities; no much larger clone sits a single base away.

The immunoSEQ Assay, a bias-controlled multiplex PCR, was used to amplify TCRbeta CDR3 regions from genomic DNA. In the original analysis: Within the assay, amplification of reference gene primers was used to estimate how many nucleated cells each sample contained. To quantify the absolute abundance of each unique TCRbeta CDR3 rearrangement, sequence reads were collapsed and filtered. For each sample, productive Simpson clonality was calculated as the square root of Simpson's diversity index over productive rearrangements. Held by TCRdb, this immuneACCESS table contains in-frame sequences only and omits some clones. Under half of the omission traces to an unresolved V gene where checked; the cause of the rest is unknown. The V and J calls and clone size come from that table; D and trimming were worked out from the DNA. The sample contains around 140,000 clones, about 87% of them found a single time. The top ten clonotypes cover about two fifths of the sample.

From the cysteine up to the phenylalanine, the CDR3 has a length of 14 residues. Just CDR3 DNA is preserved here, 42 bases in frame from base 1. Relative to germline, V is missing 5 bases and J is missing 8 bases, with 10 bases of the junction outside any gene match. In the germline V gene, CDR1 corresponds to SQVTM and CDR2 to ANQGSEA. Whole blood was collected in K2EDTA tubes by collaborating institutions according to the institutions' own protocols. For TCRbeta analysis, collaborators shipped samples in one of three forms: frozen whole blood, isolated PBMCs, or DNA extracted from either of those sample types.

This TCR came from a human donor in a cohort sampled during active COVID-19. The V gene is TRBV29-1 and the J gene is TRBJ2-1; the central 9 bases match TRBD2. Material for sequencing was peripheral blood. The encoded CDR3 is CSVQASGGFDEQFF. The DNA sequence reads TGCAGCGTTCAAGCCAGCGGGGGGTTCGATGAGCAGTTCTTC.